Detailed here is one T cell receptor beta chain. Sequenced by immunoSEQ multiplex PCR; TCRdb stores in-frame clones only, minus some. The sample records more than 50,000 clones, around 94% being singletons. This sample stems from a study of cytomegalovirus exposure and HLA in healthy donors. After removal of 3 bases from V and 0 bases from J, the junction contained 8 bases not matched to a gene. Germline V gene data show CDR1 as LNHDA and CDR2 as SQIVND (reference sequence). CDR3 length: 18 residues. The origin of this receptor is a man between 18 and 35 years old in good health and CMV-seronegative. The sequencing input was PBMCs. V is TRBV19 and J is TRBJ2-5; 12 nucleotides match TRBD2. CDR3 residues: CASSMGWGLAGNQETQYF. Here the CDR3 DNA reads TGTGCCAGTAGTATGGGATGGGGACTAGCGGGCAACCAAGAGACCCAGTACTTC.